The clone carrying this T cell receptor (beta chain) occurred once. The sample belongs to a study of blood T cell repertoires in COVID-19. The overall study: Samples came from the United States, Italy and Spain, spanning acute and convalescent COVID-19. Sample material is recorded as cDNA or gDNA derived from T cells, B-cell-depleted T cells, or PBMCs.

As processed by the authors: Reference gene primer amplification in the assay estimated nucleated cell counts. Libraries were prepared by immunoSEQ multiplex PCR; TCRdb keeps only in-frame clonotypes and omits some of them. V and J calls plus clone size are reproduced from that table; the DNA served to infer D and trimming. The repertoire has 300,000 to 350,000 clones, 80% to 90% of them found once; the top ten carry under 6.5%. Germline CDR1 is SGHRS and CDR2 is YFSETQ. Trimming cost V 6 bases and J 8 bases; bases outside gene matches: 16. There are 15 residues in the CDR3. The sequence derives from a woman aged 50 to 60 with COVID-19, enrolled during active disease. V usage is TRBV5-1 and J usage is TRBJ1-2, with TRBD1 identical over 7 bases. The sample taken for sequencing was peripheral blood. CDR3 sequence (DNA): TGCGCCAGCAACCCGATGATTTTAGGGGGCGGCGGCTACACCTTC. Amino acids: CASNPMILGGGGYTF.